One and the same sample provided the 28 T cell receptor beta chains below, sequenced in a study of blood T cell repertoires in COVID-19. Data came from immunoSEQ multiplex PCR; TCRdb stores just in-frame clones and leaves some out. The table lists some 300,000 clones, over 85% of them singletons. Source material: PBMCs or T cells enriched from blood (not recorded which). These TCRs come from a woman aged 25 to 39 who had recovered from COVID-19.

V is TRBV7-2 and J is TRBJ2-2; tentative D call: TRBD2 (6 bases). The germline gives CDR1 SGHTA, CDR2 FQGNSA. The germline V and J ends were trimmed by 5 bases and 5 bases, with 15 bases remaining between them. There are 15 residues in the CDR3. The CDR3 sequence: CASSPPGSGTGELFF. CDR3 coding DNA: TGTGCCAGCAGCCCCCCCGGGAGCGGGACCGGGGAGCTGTTTTTT.

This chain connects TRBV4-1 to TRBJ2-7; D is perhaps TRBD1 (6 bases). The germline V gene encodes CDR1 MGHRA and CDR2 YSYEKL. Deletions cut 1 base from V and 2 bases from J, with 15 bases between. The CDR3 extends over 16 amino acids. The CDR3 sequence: CASSQVWTAPAYEQYF. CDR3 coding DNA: TGCGCCAGCAGCCAAGTTTGGACAGCCCCGGCCTACGAGCAGTACTTC.

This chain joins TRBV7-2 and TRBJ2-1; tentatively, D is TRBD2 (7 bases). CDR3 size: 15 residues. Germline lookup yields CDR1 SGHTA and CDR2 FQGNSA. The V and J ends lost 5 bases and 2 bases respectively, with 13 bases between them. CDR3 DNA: TGTGCCAGCAGCGCCGCGGGGGCCGCCTACAATGAGCAGTTCTTC. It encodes CASSAAGAAYNEQFF.

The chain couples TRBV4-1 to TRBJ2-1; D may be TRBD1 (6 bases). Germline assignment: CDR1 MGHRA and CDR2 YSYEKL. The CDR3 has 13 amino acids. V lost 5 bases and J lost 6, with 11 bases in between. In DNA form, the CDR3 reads TGCGCCAGCAGCGGGGGCCGTTTCAATGAGCAGTTCTTC. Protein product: CASSGGRFNEQFF.

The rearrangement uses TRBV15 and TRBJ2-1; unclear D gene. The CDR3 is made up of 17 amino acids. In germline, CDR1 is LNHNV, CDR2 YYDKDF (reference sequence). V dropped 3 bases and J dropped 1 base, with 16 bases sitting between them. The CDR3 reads CATSRERSRPSYNEQFF. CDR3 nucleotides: TGTGCCACCAGCAGGGAGAGAAGCAGACCTTCCTACAATGAGCAGTTCTTC.

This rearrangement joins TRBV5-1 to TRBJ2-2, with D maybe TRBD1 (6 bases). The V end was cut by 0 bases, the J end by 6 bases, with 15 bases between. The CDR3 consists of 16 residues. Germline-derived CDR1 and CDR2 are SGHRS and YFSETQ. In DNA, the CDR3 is TGCGCCAGCAGCTTGGAAGGCACAGGGACCGCCGGGGAGCTGTTTTTT. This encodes CASSLEGTGTAGELFF.

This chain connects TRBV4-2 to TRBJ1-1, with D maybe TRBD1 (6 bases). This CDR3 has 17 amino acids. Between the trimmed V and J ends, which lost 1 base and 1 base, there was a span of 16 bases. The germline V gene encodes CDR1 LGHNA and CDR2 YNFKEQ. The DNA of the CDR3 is TGTGCCAGCAGCCAAGTCTCAGGGGAGCTACGGAACACTGAAGCTTTCTTT. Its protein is CASSQVSGELRNTEAFF.

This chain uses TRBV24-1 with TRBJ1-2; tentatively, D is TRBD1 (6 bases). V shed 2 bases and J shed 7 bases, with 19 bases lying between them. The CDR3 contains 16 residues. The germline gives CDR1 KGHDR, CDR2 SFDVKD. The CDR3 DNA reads TGTGCCACCAGTGATTCGAACTTGGGACACTTGCGTGGCTACACCTTC. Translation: CATSDSNLGHLRGYTF.

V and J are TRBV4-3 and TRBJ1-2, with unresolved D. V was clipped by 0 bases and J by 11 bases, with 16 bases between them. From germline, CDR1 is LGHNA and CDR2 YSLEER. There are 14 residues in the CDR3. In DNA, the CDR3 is TGCGCCAGCAGCCAAGATGATGGCAGGCCCTCTTACACCTTC. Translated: CASSQDDGRPSYTF.

The CDR3: CASIPFSYEQYF. CDR3 DNA sequence: TGTGCCAGCATTCCCTTCTCCTACGAGCAGTACTTC. The chain recombines TRBV27 with TRBJ2-7; D ambiguous. CDR1 and CDR2 from the germline V gene are MNHEY and SMNVEV (reference sequence). V was trimmed by 7 bases and J by 0 bases, leaving 7 bases between them. The CDR3 has 12 amino acids.

The CDR3: CASTLNVPGQGAYTGELFF. DNA for the CDR3: TGTGCCAGTACTTTAAACGTTCCGGGACAGGGGGCTTACACCGGGGAGCTGTTTTTT. V and J are TRBV19 and TRBJ2-2; 12 positions agree with TRBD1. V shed 7 bases, J shed 3 bases, and the junction held 15 bases outside the gene matches. The V gene's germline CDR1 is LNHDA and CDR2 SQIVND (reference sequence). This CDR3 comprises 19 residues.

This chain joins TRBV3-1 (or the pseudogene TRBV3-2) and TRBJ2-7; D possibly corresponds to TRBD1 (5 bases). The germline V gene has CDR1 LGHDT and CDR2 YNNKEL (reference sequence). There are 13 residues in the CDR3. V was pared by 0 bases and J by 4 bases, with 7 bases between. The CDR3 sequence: CASSQEGVYEQYF. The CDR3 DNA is TGTGCCAGCAGCCAAGAAGGGGTTTACGAGCAGTACTTC.

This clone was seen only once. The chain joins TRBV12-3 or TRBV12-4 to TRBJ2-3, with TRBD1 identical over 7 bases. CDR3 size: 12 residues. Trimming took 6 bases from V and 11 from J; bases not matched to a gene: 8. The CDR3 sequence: CASSTGTDGQYF. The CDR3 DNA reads TGTGCCAGCAGCACCGGGACAGACGGGCAGTATTTT.

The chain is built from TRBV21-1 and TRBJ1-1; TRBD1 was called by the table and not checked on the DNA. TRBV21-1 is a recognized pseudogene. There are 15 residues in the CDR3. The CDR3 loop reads CASSKVPGMNTEAFF. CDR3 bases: TGTGCCAGCAGCAAAGTACCAGGGATGAACACTGAAGCTTTCTTT.

The CDR3 DNA reads as TGTGCCAGCAGTGAATATCAGGGGATGGGAGAGACCCAGTACTTC. Translated, it gives CASSEYQGMGETQYF. V is TRBV25-1 and J is TRBJ2-5; a possible D gene is TRBD1 (6 bases). Germline CDR1 is MGHDK and CDR2 is SYGVNS. The CDR3 has 15 amino acids. Trimming removed 0 bases at V and 4 bases at J, with 12 bases between.

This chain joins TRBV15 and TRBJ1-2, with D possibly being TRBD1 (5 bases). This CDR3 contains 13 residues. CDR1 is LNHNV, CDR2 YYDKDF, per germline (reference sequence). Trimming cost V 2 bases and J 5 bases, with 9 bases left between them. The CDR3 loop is CATSRPSGYGYTF. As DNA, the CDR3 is TGTGCCACCAGCAGACCCTCAGGGTATGGCTACACCTTC.

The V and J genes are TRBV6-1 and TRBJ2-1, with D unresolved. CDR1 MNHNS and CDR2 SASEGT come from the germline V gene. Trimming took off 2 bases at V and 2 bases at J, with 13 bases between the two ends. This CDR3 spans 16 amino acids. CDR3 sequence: CASSELPPDPYNEQFF. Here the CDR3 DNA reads TGTGCCAGCAGTGAATTACCGCCAGATCCCTACAATGAGCAGTTCTTC.

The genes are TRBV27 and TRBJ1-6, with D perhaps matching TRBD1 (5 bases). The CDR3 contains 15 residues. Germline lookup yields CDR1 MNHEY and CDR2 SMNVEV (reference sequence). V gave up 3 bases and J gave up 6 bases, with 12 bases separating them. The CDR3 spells CASSFSWQGNSPLHF. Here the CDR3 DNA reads TGTGCCAGCAGTTTTAGCTGGCAGGGTAATTCACCCCTCCACTTT.

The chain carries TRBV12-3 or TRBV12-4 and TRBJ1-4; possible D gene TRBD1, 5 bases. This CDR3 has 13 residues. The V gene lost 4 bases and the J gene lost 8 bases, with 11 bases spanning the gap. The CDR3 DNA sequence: TGTGCCAGCAGTTACCGGGACTACGAAAAACTGTTTTTT. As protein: CASSYRDYEKLFF.

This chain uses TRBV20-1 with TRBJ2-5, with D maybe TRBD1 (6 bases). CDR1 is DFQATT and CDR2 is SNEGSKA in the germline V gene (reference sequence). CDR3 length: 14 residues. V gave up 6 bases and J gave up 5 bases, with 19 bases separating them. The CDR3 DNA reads TGCAGTGCAAGTCCAGTACAGGGTCGGGAGACCCAGTACTTC. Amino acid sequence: CSASPVQGRETQYF.

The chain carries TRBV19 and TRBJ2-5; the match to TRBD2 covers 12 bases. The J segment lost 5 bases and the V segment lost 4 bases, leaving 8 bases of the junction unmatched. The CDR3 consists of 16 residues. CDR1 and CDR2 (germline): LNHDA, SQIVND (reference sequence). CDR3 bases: TGTGCCAGTAGTAGGACTAGCGGGGTCTTCGGCGAGACCCAGTACTTC. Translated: CASSRTSGVFGETQYF.

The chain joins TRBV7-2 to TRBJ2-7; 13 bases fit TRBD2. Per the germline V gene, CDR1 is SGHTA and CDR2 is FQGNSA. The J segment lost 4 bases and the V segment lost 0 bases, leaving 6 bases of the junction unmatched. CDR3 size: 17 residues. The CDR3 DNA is TGTGCCAGCAGCTTAGCAACTAGCGGGAGGGTTCCGTACGAGCAGTACTTC. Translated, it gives CASSLATSGRVPYEQYF.

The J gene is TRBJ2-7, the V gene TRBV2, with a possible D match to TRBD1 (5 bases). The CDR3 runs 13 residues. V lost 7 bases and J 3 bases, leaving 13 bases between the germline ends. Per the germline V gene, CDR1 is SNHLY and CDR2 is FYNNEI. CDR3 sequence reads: CASKAQRGYEQYF. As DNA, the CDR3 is TGTGCCAGCAAGGCCCAAAGGGGCTACGAGCAGTACTTC.

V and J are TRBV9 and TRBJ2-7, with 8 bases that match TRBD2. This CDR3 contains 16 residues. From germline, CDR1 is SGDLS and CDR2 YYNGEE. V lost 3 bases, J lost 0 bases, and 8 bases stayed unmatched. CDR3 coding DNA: TGTGCCAGCAGCGACCCTTCCACTAGCGGCTCCTACGAGCAGTACTTC. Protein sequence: CASSDPSTSGSYEQYF.

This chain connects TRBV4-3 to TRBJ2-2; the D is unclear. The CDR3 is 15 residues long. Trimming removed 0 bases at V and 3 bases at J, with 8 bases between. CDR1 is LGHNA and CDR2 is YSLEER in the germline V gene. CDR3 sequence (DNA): TGCGCCAGCAGCCAAGAGTTGTTAGACACCGGGGAGCTGTTTTTT. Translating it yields CASSQELLDTGELFF.

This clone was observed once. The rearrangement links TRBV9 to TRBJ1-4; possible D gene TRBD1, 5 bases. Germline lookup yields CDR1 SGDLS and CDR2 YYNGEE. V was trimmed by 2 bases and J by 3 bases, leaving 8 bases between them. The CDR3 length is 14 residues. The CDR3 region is CASSVQGSNEKLFF. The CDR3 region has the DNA TGTGCCAGCAGCGTGCAGGGTTCTAATGAAAAACTGTTTTTT.

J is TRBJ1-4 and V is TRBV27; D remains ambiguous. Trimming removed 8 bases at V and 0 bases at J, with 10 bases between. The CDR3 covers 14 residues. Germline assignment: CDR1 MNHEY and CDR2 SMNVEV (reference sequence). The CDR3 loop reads CASAPRATNEKLFF. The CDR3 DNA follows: TGTGCCAGCGCCCCGAGAGCAACTAATGAAAAACTGTTTTTT. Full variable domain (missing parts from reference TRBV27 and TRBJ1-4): EAQVTQNPRYLITVTGKKLTVTCSQNMNHEYMSWYRQDPGLGLRQIYYSMNVEVTDKGDVPEGYKVSRKEKRNFPLILESPSPNQTSLYFCASAPRATNEKLFFGSGTQLSVL.

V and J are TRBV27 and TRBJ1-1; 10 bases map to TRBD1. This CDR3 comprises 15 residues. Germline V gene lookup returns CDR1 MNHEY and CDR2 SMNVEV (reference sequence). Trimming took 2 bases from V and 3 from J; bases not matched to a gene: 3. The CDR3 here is CASSLVGQGYTEAFF. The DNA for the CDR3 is TGTGCCAGCAGTTTAGTGGGACAGGGGTACACTGAAGCTTTCTTT.